Listed below are T cell receptor beta chains from one sample, sequenced in a study of cytomegalovirus exposure and HLA in healthy donors. The repertoire was sequenced with immunoSEQ multiplex PCR; TCRdb's copy has only in-frame clones and lacks some. The table has about 170,000 clones, around 73% seen once. Sequencing used PBMCs. Every receptor here comes from a woman younger than 30 in good health and CMV-seropositive. CDR3s include the opening cysteine and the closing phenylalanine or tryptophan. The D gene is left open where the match is weak. A clone size is listed for some rows: how often the clone was seen (once, few, many), or a class if it is expanded.

j_call: TRBJ2-1; v_call: TRBV4-3; d_call: TRBD1; clone_size: -; cdr3_nt: TGCGCCAGCAGTCAGGACAGGGGGGTTGACAATGAGCAGTTCTTC; cdr3_aa: CASSQDRGVDNEQFF
j_call: TRBJ2-3; v_call: TRBV19; d_call: TRBD2; clone_size: -; cdr3_nt: TGTGCCAGTAGTAATAACGGGGGGATAACAGATACGCAGTATTTT; cdr3_aa: CASSNNGGITDTQYF
j_call: TRBJ1-1; v_call: TRBV6-5; d_call: -; clone_size: -; cdr3_nt: TGTGCCAGCAGAGCGAGCCGGAACACTGAAGCTTTCTTT; cdr3_aa: CASRASRNTEAFF
j_call: TRBJ1-5; v_call: TRBV19; d_call: TRBD1; clone_size: few; cdr3_nt: TGTGCCAGTAGTGACAGGGTTGTGCACAATCAGCCCCAGCATTTT; cdr3_aa: CASSDRVVHNQPQHF
j_call: TRBJ1-1; v_call: TRBV5-4; d_call: -; clone_size: -; cdr3_nt: TGTGCCAGCAGCCTAGACGGGACTCGAACTGAAGCTTTCTTT; cdr3_aa: CASSLDGTRTEAFF
j_call: TRBJ1-4; v_call: TRBV6-6; d_call: -; clone_size: -; cdr3_nt: TGTGCCAGCAGTCACTGGACTGAAACTAATGAAAAACTGTTTTTT; cdr3_aa: CASSHWTETNEKLFF
j_call: TRBJ2-2; v_call: TRBV25-1; d_call: -; clone_size: -; cdr3_nt: TGTGCCAGCAGTGAAAAGATCGGAGCCACCGGGGAGCTGTTTTTT; cdr3_aa: CASSEKIGATGELFF
j_call: TRBJ1-5; v_call: TRBV19; d_call: -; clone_size: -; cdr3_nt: TGTGCCAGTAGCAATCCCCGGGGGGTCAATCAGCCCCAGCATTTT; cdr3_aa: CASSNPRGVNQPQHF
j_call: TRBJ1-1; v_call: TRBV10-3; d_call: -; clone_size: -; cdr3_nt: TGTGCCATCAGTAAGGGGACAAACATGAACACTGAAGCTTTCTTT; cdr3_aa: CAISKGTNMNTEAFF
j_call: TRBJ2-3; v_call: TRBV5-1; d_call: -; clone_size: -; cdr3_nt: TGCGCCAGCAGCTTGGGCGGGAATCCTAGCACAGATACGCAGTATTTT; cdr3_aa: CASSLGGNPSTDTQYF
j_call: TRBJ2-2; v_call: TRBV28; d_call: -; clone_size: -; cdr3_nt: TGTGCCAGCAGCCCCGGACTTACCACCGGGGAGCTGTTTTTT; cdr3_aa: CASSPGLTTGELFF
j_call: TRBJ2-5; v_call: TRBV5-1; d_call: -; clone_size: -; cdr3_nt: TGCGCCAGCAGCGCGGGGGTCGGGGGCGCGGAGACCCAGTACTTC; cdr3_aa: CASSAGVGGAETQYF
j_call: TRBJ2-7; v_call: TRBV30; d_call: -; clone_size: -; cdr3_nt: TGTGCCTGGAGGGGAGGTCCCTACGAGCAGTACTTC; cdr3_aa: CAWRGGPYEQYF
j_call: TRBJ1-6; v_call: TRBV5-1; d_call: TRBD1; clone_size: -; cdr3_nt: TGCGCCAGCACTACAGGGACAGGGGCGAATTCACCCCTCCACTTT; cdr3_aa: CASTTGTGANSPLHF
j_call: TRBJ1-5; v_call: TRBV4-3; d_call: TRBD1; clone_size: few; cdr3_nt: TGCGCCAGCAGCCAAGATCACAGGGGCCAAAATCAGCCCCAGCATTTT; cdr3_aa: CASSQDHRGQNQPQHF
j_call: TRBJ2-7; v_call: TRBV7-2; d_call: TRBD2; clone_size: -; cdr3_nt: TGTGCCAGCAGCTCCAGCGGGATCCCGTACTTC; cdr3_aa: CASSSSGIPYF
j_call: TRBJ2-5; v_call: TRBV7-7; d_call: -; clone_size: -; cdr3_nt: TGTGCTAGCAGCCGCGGACTCCAAGAGACCCAGTACTTC; cdr3_aa: CASSRGLQETQYF
j_call: TRBJ1-2; v_call: TRBV2; d_call: -; clone_size: -; cdr3_nt: TGTGCCAGCAGTGAAGGTCTTACGGGAAGTTACACCTTC; cdr3_aa: CASSEGLTGSYTF
j_call: TRBJ1-2; v_call: TRBV27; d_call: TRBD1; clone_size: -; cdr3_nt: TGTGCCAGCAGTTTTTACTTTGACAGGGGCTATGGCTACACCTTC; cdr3_aa: CASSFYFDRGYGYTF
j_call: TRBJ1-2; v_call: TRBV6-1; d_call: TRBD1; clone_size: -; cdr3_nt: TGTGCCAGCAGTCAGGGGGCGTACTATGGCTACACCTTC; cdr3_aa: CASSQGAYYGYTF
j_call: TRBJ2-7; v_call: TRBV2; d_call: -; clone_size: -; cdr3_nt: TGTGCCAGCAGTGAAGATCCTATCGACGAGCAGTACTTC; cdr3_aa: CASSEDPIDEQYF
j_call: TRBJ2-5; v_call: TRBV19; d_call: TRBD2; clone_size: -; cdr3_nt: TGTGCCAGTAGTCCTCGCGGGGGTATGGCAGAGACCCAGTACTTC; cdr3_aa: CASSPRGGMAETQYF
j_call: TRBJ2-3; v_call: TRBV6-4; d_call: TRBD2; clone_size: few; cdr3_nt: TGTGCCAGCAGTGAAACTAGCGGGGGAACAGATACGCAGTATTTT; cdr3_aa: CASSETSGGTDTQYF
j_call: TRBJ2-3; v_call: TRBV7-2; d_call: TRBD2; clone_size: few; cdr3_nt: TGTGCCAGCAGCCCTCCGGGACTAGCGGGCACAGATACGCAGTATTTT; cdr3_aa: CASSPPGLAGTDTQYF
j_call: TRBJ1-2; v_call: TRBV18; d_call: TRBD1; clone_size: few; cdr3_nt: TGTGCCAGCTCAAAGACAGGGGCTGGCTACACCTTC; cdr3_aa: CASSKTGAGYTF
j_call: TRBJ1-1; v_call: TRBV5-1; d_call: TRBD1; clone_size: -; cdr3_nt: TGCGCCAGCAGCTTGGAAGGTTACAGGGGGGCGAACACTGAAGCTTTCTTT; cdr3_aa: CASSLEGYRGANTEAFF
j_call: TRBJ1-2; v_call: TRBV11-2; d_call: TRBD1; clone_size: -; cdr3_nt: TGTGCCAGCAGTCCTCGGGGACAGGGGATTTCTAACTATGGCTACACCTTC; cdr3_aa: CASSPRGQGISNYGYTF